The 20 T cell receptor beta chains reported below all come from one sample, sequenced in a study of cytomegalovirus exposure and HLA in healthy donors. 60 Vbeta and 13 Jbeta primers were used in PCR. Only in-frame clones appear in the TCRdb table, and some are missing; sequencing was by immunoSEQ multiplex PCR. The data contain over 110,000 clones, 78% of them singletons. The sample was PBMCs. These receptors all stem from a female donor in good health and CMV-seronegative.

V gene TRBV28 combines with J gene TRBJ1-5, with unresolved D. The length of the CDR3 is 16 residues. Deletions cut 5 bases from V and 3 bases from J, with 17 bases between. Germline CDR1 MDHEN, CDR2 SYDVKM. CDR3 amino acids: CASSPLGSGPNQPQHF. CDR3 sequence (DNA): TGTGCCAGCAGTCCGCTCGGGAGCGGCCCCAATCAGCCCCAGCATTTT.

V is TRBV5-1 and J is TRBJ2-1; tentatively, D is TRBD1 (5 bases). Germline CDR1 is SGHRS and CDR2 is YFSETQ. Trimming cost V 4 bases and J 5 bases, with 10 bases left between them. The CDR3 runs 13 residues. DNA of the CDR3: TGCGCCAGCAGCCCCGACAGTAACAATGAGCAGTTCTTC. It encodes CASSPDSNNEQFF.

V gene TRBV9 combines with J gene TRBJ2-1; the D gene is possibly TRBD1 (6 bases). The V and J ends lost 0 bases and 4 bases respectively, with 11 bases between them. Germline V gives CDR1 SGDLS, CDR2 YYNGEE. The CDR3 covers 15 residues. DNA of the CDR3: TGTGCCAGCAGCGTAGTGGGGGCAACATACAATGAGCAGTTCTTC. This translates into CASSVVGATYNEQFF.

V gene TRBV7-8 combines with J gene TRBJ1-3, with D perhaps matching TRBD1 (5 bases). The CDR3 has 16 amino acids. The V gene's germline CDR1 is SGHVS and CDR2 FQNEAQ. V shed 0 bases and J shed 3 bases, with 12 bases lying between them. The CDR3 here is CASSLAPPGGGNTIYF. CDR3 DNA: TGTGCCAGCAGCTTAGCCCCTCCGGGGGGTGGAAACACCATATATTTT.

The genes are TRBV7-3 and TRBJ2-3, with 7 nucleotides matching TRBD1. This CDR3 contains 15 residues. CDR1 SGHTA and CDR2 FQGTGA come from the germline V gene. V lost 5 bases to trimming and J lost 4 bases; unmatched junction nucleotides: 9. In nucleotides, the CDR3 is TGTGCCAGCAGCCGAACAGGGGTCAGTGCAGATACGCAGTATTTT. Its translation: CASSRTGVSADTQYF.

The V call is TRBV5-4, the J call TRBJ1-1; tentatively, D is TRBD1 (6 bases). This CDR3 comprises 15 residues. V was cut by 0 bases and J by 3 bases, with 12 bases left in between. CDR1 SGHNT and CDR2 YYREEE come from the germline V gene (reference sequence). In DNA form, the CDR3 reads TGTGCCAGCAGCTTGGGAGGGGGGGGGTACACTGAAGCTTTCTTT. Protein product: CASSLGGGGYTEAFF. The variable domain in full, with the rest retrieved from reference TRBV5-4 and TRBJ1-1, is ETGVTQSPTHLIKTRGQQVTLRCSSQSGHNTVSWYQQALGQGPQFIFQYYREEENGRGNFPPRFSGLQFPNYSSELNVNALELDDSALYLCASSLGGGGYTEAFFGQGTRLTVV.

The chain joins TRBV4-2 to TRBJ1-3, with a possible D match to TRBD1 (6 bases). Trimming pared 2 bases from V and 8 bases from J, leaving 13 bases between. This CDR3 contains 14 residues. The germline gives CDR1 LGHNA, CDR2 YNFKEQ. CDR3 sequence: CASSQIQGFDTIYF. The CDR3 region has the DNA TGTGCCAGCAGCCAAATACAGGGTTTCGACACCATATATTTT.

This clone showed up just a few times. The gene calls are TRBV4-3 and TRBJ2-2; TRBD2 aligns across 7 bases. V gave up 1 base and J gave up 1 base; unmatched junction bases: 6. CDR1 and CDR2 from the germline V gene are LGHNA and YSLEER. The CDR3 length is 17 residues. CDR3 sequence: CASSQGAQRGNTGELFF. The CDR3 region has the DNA TGCGCCAGCAGCCAAGGGGCCCAGCGGGGGAACACCGGGGAGCTGTTTTTT.

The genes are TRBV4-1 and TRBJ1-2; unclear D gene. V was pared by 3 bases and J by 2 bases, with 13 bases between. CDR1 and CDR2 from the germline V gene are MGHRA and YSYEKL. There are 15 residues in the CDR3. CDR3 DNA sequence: TGCGCCAGCAGCCAGTACTTGACACAGAACTATGGCTACACCTTC. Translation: CASSQYLTQNYGYTF.

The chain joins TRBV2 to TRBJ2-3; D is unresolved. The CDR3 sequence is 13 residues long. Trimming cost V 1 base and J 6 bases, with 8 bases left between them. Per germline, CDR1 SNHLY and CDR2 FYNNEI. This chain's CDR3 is CASSEVKPDTQYF. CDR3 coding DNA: TGTGCCAGCAGTGAAGTTAAGCCTGATACGCAGTATTTT.

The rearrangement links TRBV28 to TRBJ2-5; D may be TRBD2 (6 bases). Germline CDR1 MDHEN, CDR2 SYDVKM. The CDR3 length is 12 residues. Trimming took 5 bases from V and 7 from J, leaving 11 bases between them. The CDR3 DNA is TGTGCCAGCAGTACCGGGAGTCGGACCCAGTACTTC. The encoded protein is CASSTGSRTQYF.

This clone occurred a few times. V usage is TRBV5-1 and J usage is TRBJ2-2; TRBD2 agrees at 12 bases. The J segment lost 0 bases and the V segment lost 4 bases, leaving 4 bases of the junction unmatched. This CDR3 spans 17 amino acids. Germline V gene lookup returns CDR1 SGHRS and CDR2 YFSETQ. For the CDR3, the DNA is TGCGCCAGCAGCATTTGGACTAGCGGGACGAACACCGGGGAGCTGTTTTTT. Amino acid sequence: CASSIWTSGTNTGELFF.

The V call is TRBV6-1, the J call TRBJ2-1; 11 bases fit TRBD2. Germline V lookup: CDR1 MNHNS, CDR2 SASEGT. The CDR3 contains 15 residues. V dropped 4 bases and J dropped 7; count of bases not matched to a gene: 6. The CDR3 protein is CASSVSSGRLNEQFF. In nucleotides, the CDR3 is TGTGCCAGCAGTGTCTCTAGCGGGAGGTTGAATGAGCAGTTCTTC.

The CDR3 loop reads CASSIGRGPGANVLTF. CDR3 DNA: TGTGCCAGTAGTATCGGCAGGGGGCCTGGGGCCAACGTCCTGACTTTC. This sequence joins TRBV19 and TRBJ2-6; 8 nucleotides match TRBD1. The V segment lost 3 bases and the J segment 2 bases; nucleotides outside the gene matches: 3. The CDR3 is 16 residues long. CDR1 is LNHDA and CDR2 is SQIVND in the germline V gene (reference sequence).

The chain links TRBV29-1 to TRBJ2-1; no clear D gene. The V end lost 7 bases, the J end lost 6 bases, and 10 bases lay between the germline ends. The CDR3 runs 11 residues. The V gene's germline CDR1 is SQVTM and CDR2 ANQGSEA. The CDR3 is CSDDASNEQFF. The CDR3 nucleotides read TGCAGCGACGACGCTAGCAATGAGCAGTTCTTC.

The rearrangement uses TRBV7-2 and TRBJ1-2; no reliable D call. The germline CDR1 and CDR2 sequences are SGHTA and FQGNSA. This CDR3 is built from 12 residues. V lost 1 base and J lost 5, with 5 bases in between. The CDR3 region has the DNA TGTGCCAGCAGCTTAGTCGGTTATGGCTACACCTTC. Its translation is CASSLVGYGYTF. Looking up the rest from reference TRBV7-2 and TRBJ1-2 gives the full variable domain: GAGVSQSPSNKVTEKGKDVELRCDPISGHTALYWYRQSLGQGLEFLIYFQGNSAPDKSGLPSDRFSAERTGGSVSTLTIQRTQQEDSAVYLCASSLVGYGYTFGSGTRLTVV.

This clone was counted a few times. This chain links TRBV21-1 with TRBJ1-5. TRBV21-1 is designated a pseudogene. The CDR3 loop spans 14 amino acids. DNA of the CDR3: TGTGCCAGCAGCTCGGTGCACCCTTATCAGCCCCAGCATTTT. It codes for CASSSVHPYQPQHF.

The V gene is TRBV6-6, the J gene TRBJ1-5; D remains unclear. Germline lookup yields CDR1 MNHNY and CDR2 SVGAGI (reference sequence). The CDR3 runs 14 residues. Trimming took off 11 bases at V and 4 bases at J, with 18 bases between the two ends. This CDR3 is CAAEGGRGNQPQHF. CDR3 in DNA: TGTGCCGCGGAGGGAGGTCGGGGTAATCAGCCCCAGCATTTT.

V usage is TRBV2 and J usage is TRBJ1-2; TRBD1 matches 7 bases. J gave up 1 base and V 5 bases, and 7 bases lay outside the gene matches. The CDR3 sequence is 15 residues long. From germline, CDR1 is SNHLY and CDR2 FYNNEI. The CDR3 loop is CASSPDRTFNYGYTF. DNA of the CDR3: TGTGCCAGCAGTCCGGACAGGACGTTTAACTATGGCTACACCTTC.

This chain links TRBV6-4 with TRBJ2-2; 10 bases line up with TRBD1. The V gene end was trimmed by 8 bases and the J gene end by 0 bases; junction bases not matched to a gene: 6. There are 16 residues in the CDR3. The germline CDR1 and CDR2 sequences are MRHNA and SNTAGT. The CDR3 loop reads CASRGQGTSNTGELFF. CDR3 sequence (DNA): TGTGCCAGCCGGGGACAGGGGACATCGAACACCGGGGAGCTGTTTTTT.